Sequencing of this TCR beta chain was carried out in a study of CD8+CD57+ T cells in acquired aplastic anemia. Study information: Sorted CD4+ and CD8+ cells gave an average of approximately 3.4 ug of DNA. Findings and limits, study-wide: Patients and controls shared 25 to 30 CD8+ CDR3 sequences, which appeared highly expressed in patients and within their immunodominant clones.

This clonotype has a count of ten or more. What it binds is not known. Only patients with CD8+CD57+ cell expansion on flow cytometry were chosen for sequencing. The ends were cut back, 0 bases at V and 0 bases at J, with 9 bases in the middle. The CDR3 extends over 16 amino acids. Germline V lookup: CDR1 LGHNA, CDR2 YSLEER. TCR beta VDJ and CDR3 profiling used genomic DNA as template. TCRdb used MiXCR to reprocess the reads, holding one entry per CDR3 protein. The table shows under 200,000 distinct CDR3 sequences, with roughly 43% occurring only once. The TCR originated in a human donor with aplastic anemia. Sequencing used sorted CD4+, CD8+, or CD8+CD57+ T cells (not recorded which) from PBMCs. This rearrangement joins TRBV4-3 to TRBJ2-1; D is undetermined. The CDR3 spells CASSQDRYNSYNEQFF. Written as DNA, the CDR3 is TGCGCCAGCAGCCAAGATCGCTACAACTCCTACAATGAGCAGTTCTTC.